Listed here are 2 T cell receptor beta chains from one sample, sequenced in a study of cytomegalovirus exposure and HLA in healthy donors. The PCR ran on 60 Vbeta and 13 Jbeta primers. Repertoires were generated with immunoSEQ multiplex PCR, while TCRdb's copy carries only in-frame clones and drops some. The table has around 150,000 clones, roughly 90% seen once. Sequencing was performed on PBMCs. These receptors originate from a woman aged 18 to 35 in good health and CMV-seronegative.

The rearrangement uses TRBV28 and TRBJ1-5; no firm D call. Germline assignment: CDR1 MDHEN and CDR2 SYDVKM. This CDR3 spans 16 amino acids. V lost 7 bases and J 1 base, leaving 17 bases between the germline ends. The CDR3 DNA follows: TGTGCCAGCAAGAGGGCAGCCCGTATGAGCAATCAGCCCCAGCATTTT. Translation gives CASKRAARMSNQPQHF.

This clone showed up just a few times. The CDR3 end shows no conserved phenylalanine or tryptophan, and so a read error is likely. Because the CDR3's place on the DNA is in doubt, the DNA is left out and the CDR3 is given as listed by TCRdb. The rearrangement joins TRBV5-1 to TRBJ1-1. From germline, CDR1 is SGHRS and CDR2 YFSETQ. The CDR3 is 9 residues long, ends included. This chain's CDR3 is CASSLDKQR.